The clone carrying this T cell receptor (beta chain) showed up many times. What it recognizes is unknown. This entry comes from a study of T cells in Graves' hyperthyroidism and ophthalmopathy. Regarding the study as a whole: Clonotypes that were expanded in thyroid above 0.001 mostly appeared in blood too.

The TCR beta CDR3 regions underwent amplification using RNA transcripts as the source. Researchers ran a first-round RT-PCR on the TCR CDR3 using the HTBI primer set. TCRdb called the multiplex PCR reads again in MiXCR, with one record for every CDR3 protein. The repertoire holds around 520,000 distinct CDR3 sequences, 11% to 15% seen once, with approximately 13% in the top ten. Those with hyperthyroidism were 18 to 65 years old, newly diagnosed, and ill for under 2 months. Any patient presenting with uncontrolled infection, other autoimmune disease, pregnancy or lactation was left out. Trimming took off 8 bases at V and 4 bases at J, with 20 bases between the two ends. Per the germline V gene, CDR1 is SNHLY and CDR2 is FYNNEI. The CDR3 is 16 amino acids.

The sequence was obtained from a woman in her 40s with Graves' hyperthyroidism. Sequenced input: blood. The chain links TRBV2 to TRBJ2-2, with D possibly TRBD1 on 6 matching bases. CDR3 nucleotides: TGTGCCAGCGATACCCAGCACAGGGACGGCACCGGGGAGCTGTTTTTT. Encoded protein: CASDTQHRDGTGELFF.